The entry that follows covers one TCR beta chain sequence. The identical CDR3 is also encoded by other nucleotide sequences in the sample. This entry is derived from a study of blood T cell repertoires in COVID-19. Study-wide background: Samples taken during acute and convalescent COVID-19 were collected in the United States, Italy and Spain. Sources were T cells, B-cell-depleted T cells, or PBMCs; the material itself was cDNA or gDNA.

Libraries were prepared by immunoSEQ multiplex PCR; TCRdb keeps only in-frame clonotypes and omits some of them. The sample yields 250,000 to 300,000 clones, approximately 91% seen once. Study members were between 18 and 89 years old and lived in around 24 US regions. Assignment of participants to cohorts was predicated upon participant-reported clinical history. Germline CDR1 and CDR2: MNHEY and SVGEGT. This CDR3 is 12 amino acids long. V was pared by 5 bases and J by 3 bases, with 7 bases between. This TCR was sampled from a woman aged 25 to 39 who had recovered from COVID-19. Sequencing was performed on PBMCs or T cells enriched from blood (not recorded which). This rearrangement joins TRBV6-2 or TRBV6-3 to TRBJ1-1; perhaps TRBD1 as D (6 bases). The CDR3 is CASSRGYTEAFF. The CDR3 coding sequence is TGTGCCAGCAGTAGGGGGTACACTGAAGCTTTCTTT.